Listed below are T cell receptor beta chains from one sample, sequenced in a study of T cell responses to AZD1222 COVID-19 vaccine. Repertoires were generated with immunoSEQ multiplex PCR, while TCRdb's copy carries only in-frame clones and drops some. The sample carries roughly 150,000 clones, around 88% recorded once. The sequencing used peripheral blood, collected on day 0 of MenACWY control vaccination. Receptor source: an adult in good health. CDR3s include the opening cysteine and the closing phenylalanine or tryptophan. Fields, in order: D gene, V gene, J gene, clone size, CDR3 DNA, CDR3 protein. A D gene is named only where the DNA matches it firmly. The listing skips clone size in some rows; elsewhere it reads once, few, many or a size class.

>-|TRBV7-2|TRBJ1-5|-
TGTGCCAGCAGCTTGAGTAGCTTCCCGGGGGCGAGTCAGCCCCAGCATTTT
CASSLSSFPGASQPQHF
>-|TRBV28|TRBJ1-5|-
TGTGCCAGCAGTTTAGGACTAGGGACACAGCCCCAGCATTTT
CASSLGLGTQPQHF
>TRBD1|TRBV10-3|TRBJ1-1|-
TGTGCCATCAGTGACCGGGACAGGGGGGTCACTGAAGCTTTCTTT
CAISDRDRGVTEAFF
>-|TRBV7-9|TRBJ1-3|-
TGTGCCAGCAGCTTGGCCGCCAGTCCGGGAAACACCATATATTTT
CASSLAASPGNTIYF
>TRBD1|TRBV28|TRBJ1-2|-
TGTGCCAGCAGTCCGCCGGACAGGGCCTTCCGGGGCTACACCTTC
CASSPPDRAFRGYTF
>TRBD2|TRBV6-2/TRBV6-3|TRBJ2-5|-
TGTGCCAGCAGTTGGACTAGCGGGAGTGGGGAGACCCAGTACTTC
CASSWTSGSGETQYF
>-|TRBV12-3/TRBV12-4|TRBJ2-1|-
TGTGCCAGCAGCTCCCGTAATGAGCAGTTCTTC
CASSSRNEQFF
>-|TRBV6-5|TRBJ2-5|-
TGTGCCGGGGGGGACAGCCAAGAGACCCAGTACTTC
CAGGDSQETQYF
>-|TRBV18|TRBJ2-7|few
TGTGCCAGCTCACCACCGATTAATCCCTACGAGCAGTACTTC
CASSPPINPYEQYF
>-|TRBV3-1/TRBV3-2|TRBJ1-3|-
TGTGCCAGCAGCCAAGACCAGGGACTCTCTGGAAACACCATATATTTT
CASSQDQGLSGNTIYF
>-|TRBV11-3|TRBJ1-1|-
TGTGCCAGCAGCCCAAGGGACACTGAAGCTTTCTTT
CASSPRDTEAFF
>-|TRBV18|TRBJ2-7|-
TGTGCCAGCTCACCACCCGCTCGGGACTCCTACGAGCAGTACTTC
CASSPPARDSYEQYF
>-|TRBV3-1/TRBV3-2|TRBJ2-7|-
TGTGCCAGCAGCCAACGGGAGAACTACGAGCAGTACTTC
CASSQRENYEQYF
>-|TRBV6-2/TRBV6-3|TRBJ2-7|-
TGTGCCAGCAGTCCACCCCGGCAGTTCTCCTACGAGCAGTACTTC
CASSPPRQFSYEQYF
>TRBD1|TRBV11-2|TRBJ1-5|-
TGTGCCAGCAGCTTAGGACCAGGGGGGGTCAATCAGCCCCAGCATTTT
CASSLGPGGVNQPQHF
>TRBD2|TRBV5-8|TRBJ2-2|once
TGTGCCAGCAGCAAAACTAGCGGGACGAACACCGGGGAGCTGTTTTTT
CASSKTSGTNTGELFF